A selection of T cell receptor beta chains follows, all from one sample in a study of chemoradiotherapy in HPV16-positive cancers. The method was immunoSEQ multiplex PCR; TCRdb's version includes in-frame clones alone and lacks a portion of them. The sample holds around 5,000 clones, 95% to 97% seen once. Specimen: tumor tissue, collected from a patient who underwent chemoradiotherapy. The origin of the receptors is a human donor with HPV-associated anogenital cancer. Each CDR3 is given with its conserved first and last residue. The order of the fields is clone size, J gene, D gene, V gene, CDR3 protein, CDR3 DNA. The D gene is left open where the match is weak. Clone sizes are given selectively: once, few, many, or a class where the clone is expanded.

>once|TRBJ2-5|TRBD2|TRBV2
CASSFNLAGAQETQYF
TGTGCCAGCAGTTTTAATTTAGCGGGAGCCCAAGAGACCCAGTACTTC
>.|TRBJ1-4|.|TRBV7-9
CASSIHSTNEKLFF
TGTGCCAGCAGCATCCACAGCACTAATGAAAAACTGTTTTTT
>once|TRBJ1-1|TRBD1|TRBV19
CASAGTGGQNTEAFF
TGTGCCAGCGCCGGGACAGGGGGCCAGAACACTGAAGCTTTCTTT
>.|TRBJ2-7|TRBD1|TRBV5-6
CASSPRTGAYEQYF
TGTGCCAGCAGCCCCCGGACAGGGGCCTACGAGCAGTACTTC
>.|TRBJ2-2|TRBD2|TRBV28
CASNPLAGVYTGELFF
TGTGCCAGCAATCCCCTAGCGGGAGTTTACACCGGGGAGCTGTTTTTT
>once|TRBJ1-4|.|TRBV2
CASLYRVGEKLFF
TGTGCCAGCCTATACAGGGTGGGCGAAAAACTGTTTTTT
>.|TRBJ2-2|TRBD1|TRBV5-1
CASSLQGAGELFF
TGCGCCAGCAGCCTGCAGGGGGCCGGGGAGCTGTTTTTT
>.|TRBJ1-4|TRBD1|TRBV7-2
CASSRSTGGVEKLFF
TGTGCCAGCAGCCGCTCCACAGGGGGCGTTGAAAAACTGTTTTTT
>.|TRBJ2-1|.|TRBV5-3
CARSGAKWQGDNEQFF
TGTGCCAGAAGCGGGGCAAAGTGGCAGGGAGACAATGAGCAGTTCTTC
>.|TRBJ1-1|.|TRBV7-7
CASSQGPEGAEAFF
TGTGCTAGCAGCCAGGGTCCGGAGGGGGCTGAAGCTTTCTTT
>.|TRBJ2-5|.|TRBV5-8
CASSLAYNEQTQYF
TGTGCCAGCAGCTTGGCCTACAATGAGCAGACCCAGTACTTC
>once|TRBJ2-3|.|TRBV7-2
CASSLNPKVGSRTDTQYF
TGTGCCAGCAGCTTAAATCCTAAAGTAGGCTCTCGCACAGATACGCAGTATTTT
>.|TRBJ2-2|TRBD1|TRBV7-2
CASILFGGDRSTGELFF
TGTGCCAGCATCCTCTTCGGTGGGGACAGATCCACCGGGGAGCTGTTTTTT
>.|TRBJ2-2|TRBD2|TRBV4-1
CASRPNLFGLAGNTGELFF
TGCGCCAGCAGACCTAACCTGTTTGGGCTAGCGGGGAACACCGGGGAGCTGTTTTTT
>.|TRBJ2-7|.|TRBV10-3
CAIKAKGDYEQYF
TGTGCCATCAAGGCGAAAGGGGACTACGAGCAGTACTTC
>.|TRBJ1-6|.|TRBV30
CAWSGYHQDSPLHF
TGTGCCTGGAGTGGATATCATCAGGATTCACCCCTCCACTTT
>.|TRBJ1-5|.|TRBV2
CASSEGQGLGQPQHF
TGTGCCAGCAGTGAGGGGCAGGGCTTGGGACAGCCCCAGCATTTT
>.|TRBJ1-2|TRBD1|TRBV13
CASSLAFFPAGGSGYTF
TGTGCCAGCAGCTTAGCTTTCTTTCCGGCAGGGGGTAGTGGCTACACCTTC
>.|TRBJ2-2|.|TRBV19
CASNQGTGELFF
TGTGCCAGCAATCAGGGGACCGGGGAGCTGTTTTTT
>.|TRBJ2-2|.|TRBV7-2
CASSVGRWNTGELFF
TGTGCCAGCAGCGTAGGACGGTGGAACACCGGGGAGCTGTTTTTT
>.|TRBJ1-4|TRBD1|TRBV5-1
CASSVTGFNEKLFF
TGCGCCAGCAGCGTGACAGGGTTTAATGAAAAACTGTTTTTT
>.|TRBJ1-2|.|TRBV2
CASSGDRTYGYTF
TGTGCCAGCAGTGGGGACCGTACTTATGGCTACACCTTC
>.|TRBJ2-5|TRBD1|TRBV18
CASSQNRGLETQYF
TGTGCCAGCTCCCAAAACAGGGGGCTGGAGACCCAGTACTTC
>.|TRBJ1-2|TRBD1|TRBV6-5
CASSYSTLGQGGYTF
TGTGCCAGCAGTTACTCGACCCTCGGACAGGGGGGCTACACCTTC
>.|TRBJ2-3|TRBD1|TRBV4-1
CASSQGQVAPPSTDTQYF
TGCGCCAGCAGCCAGGGACAGGTGGCACCACCTAGCACAGATACGCAGTATTTT
>.|TRBJ2-7|.|TRBV11-3
CASSFAGGNEQYF
TGTGCCAGCAGCTTCGCCGGCGGGAACGAGCAGTACTTC
>.|TRBJ1-1|TRBD1|TRBV9
CASSGGQGGTEAFF
TGTGCCAGCAGCGGGGGACAGGGTGGGACTGAAGCTTTCTTT
>.|TRBJ1-2|TRBD1|TRBV9
CASSLTTGYYGYTF
TGTGCCAGCAGCCTAACGACAGGGTACTATGGCTACACCTTC
>.|TRBJ1-6|.|TRBV2
CASSTTPGRSSYNSPLHF
TGTGCCAGCAGTACTACTCCGGGCCGCAGCTCCTATAATTCACCCCTCCACTTT
>.|TRBJ2-7|TRBD2|TRBV29-1
CSVEAGGTYF
TGCAGCGTTGAAGCCGGGGGGACTTACTTC
>.|TRBJ1-3|.|TRBV5-1
CASSVTANSGNTIYF
TGCGCCAGCAGCGTAACAGCTAACTCTGGAAACACCATATATTTT
>.|TRBJ2-3|.|TRBV19
CASSAGGPDTQYF
TGTGCCAGTAGTGCCGGGGGCCCAGATACGCAGTATTTT
>.|TRBJ2-7|.|TRBV5-1
CASSPSGGRSYEQYF
TGCGCCAGCAGCCCTTCGGGGGGCCGGTCCTACGAGCAGTACTTC
>.|TRBJ2-1|.|TRBV5-1
CASSLDGRAALTYNEQFF
TGCGCCAGCAGCTTGGATGGCAGGGCAGCTCTTACCTACAATGAGCAGTTCTTC
>.|TRBJ2-1|TRBD2|TRBV9
CASSASSGGLPNNEQFF
TGTGCCAGCAGCGCGTCTAGCGGGGGCCTACCTAACAATGAGCAGTTCTTC
>.|TRBJ2-7|.|TRBV5-1
CASSLGRVDEQYF
TGCGCCAGCAGCTTGGGCAGGGTCGACGAGCAGTACTTC
>.|TRBJ1-4|.|TRBV5-5
CASSLWQTNEKLFF
TGTGCCAGCAGCTTGTGGCAGACTAATGAAAAACTGTTTTTT
>.|TRBJ2-1|TRBD2|TRBV5-1
CASSLEVTSVYNEQFF
TGCGCCAGCAGCTTGGAAGTGACTAGCGTCTACAATGAGCAGTTCTTC
>.|TRBJ2-7|TRBD1|TRBV27
CATRARYGDSISYEQYF
TGTGCCACCAGGGCGAGGTATGGGGACAGTATCTCCTACGAGCAGTACTTC
>.|TRBJ1-4|.|TRBV2
CATTGANEKLFF
TGTGCCACGACAGGAGCCAATGAAAAACTGTTTTTT
>.|TRBJ1-6|TRBD1|TRBV10-3
CAISPRGGTEKGSSPLHF
TGTGCCATCAGTCCCCGCGGAGGGACAGAAAAAGGGAGTTCACCCCTCCACTTT